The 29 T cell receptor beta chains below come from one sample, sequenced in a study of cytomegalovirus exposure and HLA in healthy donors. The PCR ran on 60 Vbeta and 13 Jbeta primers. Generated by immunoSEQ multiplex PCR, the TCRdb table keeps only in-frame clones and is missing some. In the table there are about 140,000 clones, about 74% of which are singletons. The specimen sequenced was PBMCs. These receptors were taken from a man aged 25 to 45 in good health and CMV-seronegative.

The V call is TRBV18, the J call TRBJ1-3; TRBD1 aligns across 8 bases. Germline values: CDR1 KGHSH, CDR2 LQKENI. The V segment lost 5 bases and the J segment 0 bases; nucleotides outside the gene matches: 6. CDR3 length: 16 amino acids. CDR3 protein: CASSTTGDNSGNTIYF. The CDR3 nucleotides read TGTGCCAGCTCAACGACAGGGGACAACTCTGGAAACACCATATATTTT.

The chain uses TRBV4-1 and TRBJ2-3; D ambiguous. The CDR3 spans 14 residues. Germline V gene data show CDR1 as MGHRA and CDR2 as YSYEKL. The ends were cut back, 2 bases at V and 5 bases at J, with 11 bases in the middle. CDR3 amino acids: CASSQQQQGDTQYF. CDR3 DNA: TGCGCCAGCAGCCAACAACAGCAAGGAGATACGCAGTATTTT.

The chain's CDR3 is CAWSVGTSGRAGQYF. The CDR3 nucleotides read TGTGCCTGGAGTGTAGGGACTAGCGGGAGGGCCGGGCAGTACTTC. The rearrangement links TRBV30 to TRBJ2-7, with 16 bases aligning to TRBD2. The CDR3 is made up of 15 amino acids. The V and J ends lost 0 bases and 9 bases, in that order; junction bases with no gene match: 5. Germline loops: CDR1 GTSNPN, CDR2 SVGIG (reference sequence).

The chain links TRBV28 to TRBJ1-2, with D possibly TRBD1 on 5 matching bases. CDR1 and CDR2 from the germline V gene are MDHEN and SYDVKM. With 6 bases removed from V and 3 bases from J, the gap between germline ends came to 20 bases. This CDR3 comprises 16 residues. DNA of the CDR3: TGTGCCAGCAGCTACCTCCGGGACGGAGGGTACTATGGCTACACCTTC. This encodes CASSYLRDGGYYGYTF.

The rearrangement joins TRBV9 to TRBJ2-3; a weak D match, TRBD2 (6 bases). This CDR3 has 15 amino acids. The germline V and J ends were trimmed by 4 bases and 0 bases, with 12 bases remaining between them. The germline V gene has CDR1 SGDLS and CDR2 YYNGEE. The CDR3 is CASSLGGLSTDTQYF. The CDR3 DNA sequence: TGTGCCAGCAGCTTGGGGGGTCTCAGCACAGATACGCAGTATTTT.

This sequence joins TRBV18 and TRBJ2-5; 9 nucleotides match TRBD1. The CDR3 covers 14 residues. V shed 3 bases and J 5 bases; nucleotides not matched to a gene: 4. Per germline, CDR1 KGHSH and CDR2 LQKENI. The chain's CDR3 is CASSPTGGLETQYF. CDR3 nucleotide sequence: TGTGCCAGCTCACCCACAGGGGGCTTGGAGACCCAGTACTTC.

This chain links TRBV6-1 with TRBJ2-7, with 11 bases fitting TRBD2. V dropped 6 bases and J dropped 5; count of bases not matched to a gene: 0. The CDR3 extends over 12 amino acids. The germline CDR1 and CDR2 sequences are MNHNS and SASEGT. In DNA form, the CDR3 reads TGTGCCAGCAGGACTAGCGGGAACGAGCAGTACTTC. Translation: CASRTSGNEQYF.

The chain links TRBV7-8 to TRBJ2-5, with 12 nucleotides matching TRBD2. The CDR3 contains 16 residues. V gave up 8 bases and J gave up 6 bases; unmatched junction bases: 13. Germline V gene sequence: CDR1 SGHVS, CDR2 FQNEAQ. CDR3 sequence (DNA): TGTGCCAGCGTACCCCCGACTAGCGGGAGTGGACAGACCCAGTACTTC. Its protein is CASVPPTSGSGQTQYF.

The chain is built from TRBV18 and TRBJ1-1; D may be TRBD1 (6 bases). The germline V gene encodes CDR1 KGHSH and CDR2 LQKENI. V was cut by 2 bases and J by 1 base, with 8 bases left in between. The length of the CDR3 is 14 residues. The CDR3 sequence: CASSPGQSNTEAFF. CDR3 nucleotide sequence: TGTGCCAGCTCACCAGGACAGTCGAACACTGAAGCTTTCTTT.

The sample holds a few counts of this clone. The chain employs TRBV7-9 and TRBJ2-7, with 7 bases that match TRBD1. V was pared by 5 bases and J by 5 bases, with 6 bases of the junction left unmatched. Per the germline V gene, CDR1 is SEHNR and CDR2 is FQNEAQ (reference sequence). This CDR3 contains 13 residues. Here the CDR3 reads CASSHTGTDEQYF. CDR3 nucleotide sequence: TGTGCCAGCAGCCATACCGGGACAGACGAGCAGTACTTC.

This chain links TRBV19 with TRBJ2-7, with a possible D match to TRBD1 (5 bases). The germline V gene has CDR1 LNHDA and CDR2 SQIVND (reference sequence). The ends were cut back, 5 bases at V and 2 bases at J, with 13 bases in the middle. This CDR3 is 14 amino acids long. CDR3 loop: CASSVGHGTYEQYF. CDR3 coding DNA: TGTGCCAGTAGTGTAGGACACGGAACCTACGAGCAGTACTTC.

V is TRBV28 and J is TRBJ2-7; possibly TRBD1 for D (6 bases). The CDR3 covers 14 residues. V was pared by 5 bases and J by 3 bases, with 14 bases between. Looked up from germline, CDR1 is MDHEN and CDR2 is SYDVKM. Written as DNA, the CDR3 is TGTGCCAGCAGTGCCCAGGGGATAGGCTACGAGCAGTACTTC. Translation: CASSAQGIGYEQYF.

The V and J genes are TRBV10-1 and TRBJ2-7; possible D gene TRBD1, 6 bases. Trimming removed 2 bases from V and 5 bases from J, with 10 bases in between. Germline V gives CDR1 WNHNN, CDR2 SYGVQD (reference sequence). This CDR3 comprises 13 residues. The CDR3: CASSETGSHEQYF. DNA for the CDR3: TGCGCCAGCAGTGAGACAGGGTCCCACGAGCAGTACTTC.

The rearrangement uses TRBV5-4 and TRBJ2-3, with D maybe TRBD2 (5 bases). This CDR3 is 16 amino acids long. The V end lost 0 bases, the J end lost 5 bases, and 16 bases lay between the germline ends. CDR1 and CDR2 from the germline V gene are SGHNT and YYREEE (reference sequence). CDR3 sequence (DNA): TGTGCCAGCAGCTTGGGCCCGGACTCTTACTTAGATACGCAGTATTTT. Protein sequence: CASSLGPDSYLDTQYF.

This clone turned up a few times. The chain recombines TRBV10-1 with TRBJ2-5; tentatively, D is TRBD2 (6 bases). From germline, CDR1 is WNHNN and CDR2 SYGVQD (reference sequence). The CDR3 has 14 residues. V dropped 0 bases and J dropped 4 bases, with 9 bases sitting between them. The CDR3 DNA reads TGCGCCAGCAGTGAGTCGACGGGAGCAGAGACCCAGTACTTC. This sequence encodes CASSESTGAETQYF.

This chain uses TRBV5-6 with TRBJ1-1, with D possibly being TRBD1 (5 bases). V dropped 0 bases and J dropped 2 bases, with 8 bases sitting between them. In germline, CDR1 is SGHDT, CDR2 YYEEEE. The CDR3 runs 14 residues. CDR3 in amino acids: CASSLGGLNTEAFF. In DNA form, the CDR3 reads TGTGCCAGCAGCTTGGGGGGACTCAACACTGAAGCTTTCTTT. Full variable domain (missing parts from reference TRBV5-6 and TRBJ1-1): DAGVTQSPTHLIKTRGQQVTLRCSPKSGHDTVSWYQQALGQGPQFIFQYYEEEERQRGNFPDRFSGHQFPNYSSELNVNALLLGDSALYLCASSLGGLNTEAFFGQGTRLTVV.

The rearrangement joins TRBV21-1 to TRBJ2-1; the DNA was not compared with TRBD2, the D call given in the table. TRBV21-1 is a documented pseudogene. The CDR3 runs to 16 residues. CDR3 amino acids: CASSKVNGSSYNEQFF. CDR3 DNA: TGTGCCAGCAGCAAAGTCAACGGGAGCTCCTACAATGAGCAGTTCTTC.

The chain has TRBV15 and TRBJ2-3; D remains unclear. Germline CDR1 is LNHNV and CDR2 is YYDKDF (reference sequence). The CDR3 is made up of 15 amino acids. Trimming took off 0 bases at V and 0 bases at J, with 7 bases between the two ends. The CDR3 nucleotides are TGTGCCACCAGCAGAGATCGGTCTAGCACAGATACGCAGTATTTT. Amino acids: CATSRDRSSTDTQYF.

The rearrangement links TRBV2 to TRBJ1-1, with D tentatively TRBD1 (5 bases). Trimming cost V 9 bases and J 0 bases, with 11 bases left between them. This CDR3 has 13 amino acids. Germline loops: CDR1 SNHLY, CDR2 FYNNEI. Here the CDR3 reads CASGAGLNTEAFF. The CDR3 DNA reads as TGTGCCAGTGGGGCAGGGCTGAACACTGAAGCTTTCTTT. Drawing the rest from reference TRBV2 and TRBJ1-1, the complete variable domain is EPEVTQTPSHQVTQMGQEVILRCVPISNHLYFYWYRQILGQKVEFLVSFYNNEISEKSEIFDDQFSVERPDGSNFTLKIRSTKLEDSAMYFCASGAGLNTEAFFGQGTRLTVV.

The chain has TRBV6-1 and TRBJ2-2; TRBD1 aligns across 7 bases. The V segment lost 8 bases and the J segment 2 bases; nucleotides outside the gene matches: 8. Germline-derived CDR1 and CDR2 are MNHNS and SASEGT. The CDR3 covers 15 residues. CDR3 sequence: CASLPGQLNTGELFF. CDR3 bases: TGTGCCAGCCTCCCGGGACAGCTAAACACCGGGGAGCTGTTTTTT.

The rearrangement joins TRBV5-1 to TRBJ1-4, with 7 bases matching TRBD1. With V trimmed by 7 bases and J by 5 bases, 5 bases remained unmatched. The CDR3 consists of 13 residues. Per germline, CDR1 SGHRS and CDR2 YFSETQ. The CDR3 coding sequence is TGCGCCAGCTCCGGGACAGACAATGAAAAACTGTTTTTT. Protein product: CASSGTDNEKLFF.

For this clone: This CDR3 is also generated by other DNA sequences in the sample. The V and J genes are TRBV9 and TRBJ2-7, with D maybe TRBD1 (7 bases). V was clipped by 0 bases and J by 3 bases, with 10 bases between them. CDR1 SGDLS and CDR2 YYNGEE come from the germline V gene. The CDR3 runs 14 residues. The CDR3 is CASSVGQGGYEQYF. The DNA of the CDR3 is TGTGCCAGCAGCGTAGGGCAGGGGGGCTACGAGCAGTACTTC.

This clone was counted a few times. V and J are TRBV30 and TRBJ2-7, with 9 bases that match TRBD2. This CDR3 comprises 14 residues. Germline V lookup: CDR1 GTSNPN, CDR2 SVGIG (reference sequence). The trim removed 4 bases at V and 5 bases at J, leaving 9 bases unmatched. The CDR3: CAWKWAGGRNEQYF. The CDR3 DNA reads TGTGCCTGGAAGTGGGCGGGAGGGCGAAACGAGCAGTACTTC.

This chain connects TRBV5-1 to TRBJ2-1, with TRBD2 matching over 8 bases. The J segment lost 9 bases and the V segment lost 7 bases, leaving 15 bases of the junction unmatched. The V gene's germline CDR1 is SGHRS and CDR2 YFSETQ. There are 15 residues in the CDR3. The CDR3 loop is CASSLFQREFGEQFF. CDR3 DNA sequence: TGCGCCAGCTCTCTTTTCCAGCGGGAGTTTGGTGAGCAGTTCTTC.

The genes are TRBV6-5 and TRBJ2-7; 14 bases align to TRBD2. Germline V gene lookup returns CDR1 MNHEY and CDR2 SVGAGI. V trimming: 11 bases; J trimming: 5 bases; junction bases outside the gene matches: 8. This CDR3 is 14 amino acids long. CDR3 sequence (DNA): TGTGCCTCCCAGGGGACTAGCGGGAGTAACGAGCAGTACTTC. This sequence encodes CASQGTSGSNEQYF.

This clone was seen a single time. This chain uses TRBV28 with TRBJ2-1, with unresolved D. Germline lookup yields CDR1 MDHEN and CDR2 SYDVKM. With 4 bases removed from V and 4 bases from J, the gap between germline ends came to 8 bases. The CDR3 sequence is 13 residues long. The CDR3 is CASSSSTYNEQFF. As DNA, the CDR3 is TGTGCCAGCAGTTCGTCTACTTACAATGAGCAGTTCTTC.

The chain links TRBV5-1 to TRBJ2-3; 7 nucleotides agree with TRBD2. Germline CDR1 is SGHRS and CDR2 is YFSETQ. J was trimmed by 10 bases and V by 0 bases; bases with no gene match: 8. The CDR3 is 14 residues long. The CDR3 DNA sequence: TGCGCCAGCAGCTTGGCCGGGTACCGGGAGGCGCAGTATTTT. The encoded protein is CASSLAGYREAQYF.

This chain's CDR3 is CASSIGGQGYEQYF. The CDR3 coding sequence is TGTGCCAGTAGTATAGGGGGCCAGGGATACGAGCAGTACTTC. The chain links TRBV19 to TRBJ2-5; possibly TRBD1 for D (5 bases). TRBJ2-7 matches the DNA end more closely, so the J call is doubtful. Per germline, CDR1 LNHDA and CDR2 SQIVND (reference sequence). This CDR3 comprises 14 residues.

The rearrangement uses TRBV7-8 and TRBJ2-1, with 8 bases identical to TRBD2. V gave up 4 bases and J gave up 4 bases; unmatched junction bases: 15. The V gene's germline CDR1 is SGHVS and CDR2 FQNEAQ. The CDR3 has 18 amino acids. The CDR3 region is CASSSTRRGLVKYNEQFF. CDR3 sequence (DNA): TGTGCCAGCAGCTCAACCCGGAGGGGACTAGTGAAATACAATGAGCAGTTCTTC.